This T cell receptor (beta chain) was sequenced in a study of blood T cell repertoires in COVID-19. Overall study: Sites across the United States, Italy and Spain contributed samples from acute and convalescent COVID-19. The analysed material was cDNA or gDNA that came from T cells, B-cell-depleted T cells, or PBMCs.

V shed 8 bases and J 6 bases; nucleotides not matched to a gene: 8. The germline gives CDR1 LNHDA, CDR2 SQIVND (reference sequence). The CDR3 contains 15 residues. As processed by the authors: Researchers report that nucleated cell counts were estimated from reference gene primer amplification. Repertoires were generated with immunoSEQ multiplex PCR, while TCRdb's copy carries only in-frame clones and drops some. The DNA gave D and trimming, while V, J and clone size come from that table. The sample holds around 130,000 clones; more than 70% are singletons and the top ten take approximately 1.5%. The sample was peripheral blood. The chain has TRBV19 and TRBJ1-4, with 11 positions matching TRBD1. This clonotype was obtained from a man aged 55 to 70 with acute or convalescent COVID-19. The DNA of the CDR3 is TGTGCCAGTCGTAAACCGGGACAGGGGGATGAAAAACTGTTTTTT. It encodes CASRKPGQGDEKLFF.